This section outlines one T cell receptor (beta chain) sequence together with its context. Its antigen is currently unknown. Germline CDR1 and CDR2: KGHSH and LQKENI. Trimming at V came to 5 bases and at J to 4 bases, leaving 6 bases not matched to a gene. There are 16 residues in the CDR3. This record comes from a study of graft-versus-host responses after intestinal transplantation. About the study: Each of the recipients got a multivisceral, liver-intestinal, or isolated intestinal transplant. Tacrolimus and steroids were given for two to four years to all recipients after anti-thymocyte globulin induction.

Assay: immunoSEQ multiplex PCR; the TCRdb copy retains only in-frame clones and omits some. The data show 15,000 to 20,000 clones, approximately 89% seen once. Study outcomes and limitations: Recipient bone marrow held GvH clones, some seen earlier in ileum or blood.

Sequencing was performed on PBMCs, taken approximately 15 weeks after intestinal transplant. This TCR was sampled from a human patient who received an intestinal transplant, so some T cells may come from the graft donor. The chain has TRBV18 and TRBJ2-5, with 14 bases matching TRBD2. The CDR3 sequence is CASSSRGLAGGETQYF. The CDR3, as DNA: TGTGCCAGCTCATCGCGAGGACTAGCGGGAGGAGAGACCCAGTACTTC.